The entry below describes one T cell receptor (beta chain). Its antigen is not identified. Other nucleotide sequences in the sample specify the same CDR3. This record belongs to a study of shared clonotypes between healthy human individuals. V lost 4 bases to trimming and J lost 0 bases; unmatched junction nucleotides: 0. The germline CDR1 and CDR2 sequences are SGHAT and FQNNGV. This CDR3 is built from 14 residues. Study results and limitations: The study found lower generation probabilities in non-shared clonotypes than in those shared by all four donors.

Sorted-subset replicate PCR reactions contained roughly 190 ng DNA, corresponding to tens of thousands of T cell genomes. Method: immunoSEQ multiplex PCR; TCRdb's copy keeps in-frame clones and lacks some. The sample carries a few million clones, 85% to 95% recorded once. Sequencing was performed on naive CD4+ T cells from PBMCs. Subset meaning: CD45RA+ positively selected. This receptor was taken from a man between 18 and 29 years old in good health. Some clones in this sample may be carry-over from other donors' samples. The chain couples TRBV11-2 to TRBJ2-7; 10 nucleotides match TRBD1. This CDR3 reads CASSWDRGSYEQYF. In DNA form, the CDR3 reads TGTGCCAGCAGCTGGGACAGGGGCTCCTACGAGCAGTACTTC.